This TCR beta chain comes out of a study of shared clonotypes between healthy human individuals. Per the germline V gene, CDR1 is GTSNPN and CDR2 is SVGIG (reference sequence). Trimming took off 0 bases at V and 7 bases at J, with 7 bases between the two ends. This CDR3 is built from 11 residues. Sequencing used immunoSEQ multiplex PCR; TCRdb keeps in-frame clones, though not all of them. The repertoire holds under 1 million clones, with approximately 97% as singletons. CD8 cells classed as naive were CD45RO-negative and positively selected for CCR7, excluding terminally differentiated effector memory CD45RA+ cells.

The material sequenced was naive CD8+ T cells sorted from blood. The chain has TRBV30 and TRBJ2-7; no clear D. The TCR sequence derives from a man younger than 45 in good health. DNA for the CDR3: TGTGCCTGGAGTGTCTTATCGGAGCAGTACTTC. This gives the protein CAWSVLSEQYF.